This TCR beta chain was sequenced in a study of blood T cell repertoires in COVID-19. Across the whole study: Samples of COVID-19 (acute and convalescent) were obtained from the United States, Italy and Spain. The cDNA or gDNA used as material had been derived from T cells, B-cell-depleted T cells, or PBMCs.

Authors' analysis steps: Amplification with reference gene primers provided the estimates of nucleated cell counts. Clones were sequenced by immunoSEQ multiplex PCR, and TCRdb holds only the in-frame ones, with some missing. The V and J calls and clone size are taken from that table; D and trimming were inferred from the DNA. The sample comprises tens of thousands of clones, approximately 86% of which are singletons, and roughly 5.3% rests with the top ten. The sequence was collected from a man aged 50-59 years with active COVID-19. What was sequenced was peripheral blood.

The CDR3 loop reads CSVGNTVNTEAFF. CDR3 sequence (DNA): TGCAGCGTTGGTAACACCGTGAACACTGAAGCTTTCTTT. V and J are TRBV29-1 and TRBJ1-1; unclear D gene. Per germline, CDR1 SQVTM and CDR2 ANQGSEA. The CDR3 consists of 13 residues. V lost 4 bases, J lost 0 bases, and 9 bases lay in between.